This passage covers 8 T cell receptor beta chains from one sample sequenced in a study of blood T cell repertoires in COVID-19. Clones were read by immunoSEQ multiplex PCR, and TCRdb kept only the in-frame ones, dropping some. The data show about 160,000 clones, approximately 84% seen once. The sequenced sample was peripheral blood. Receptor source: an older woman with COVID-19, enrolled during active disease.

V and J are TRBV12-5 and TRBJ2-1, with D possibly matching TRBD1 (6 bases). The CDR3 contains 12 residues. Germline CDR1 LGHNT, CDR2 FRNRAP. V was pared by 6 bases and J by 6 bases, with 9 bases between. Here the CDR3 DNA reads TGTGCTAGTGGAACAGGGTTCAATGAGCAGTTCTTC. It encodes CASGTGFNEQFF.

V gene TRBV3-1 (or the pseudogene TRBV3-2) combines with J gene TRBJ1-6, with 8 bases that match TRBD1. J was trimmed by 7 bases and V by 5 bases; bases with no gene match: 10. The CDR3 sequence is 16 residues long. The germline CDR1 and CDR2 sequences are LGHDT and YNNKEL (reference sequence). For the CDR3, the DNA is TGTGCCAGCAGCAGGCGAGGACAGGGTGGAAATTCACCCCTCCACTTT. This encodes CASSRRGQGGNSPLHF.

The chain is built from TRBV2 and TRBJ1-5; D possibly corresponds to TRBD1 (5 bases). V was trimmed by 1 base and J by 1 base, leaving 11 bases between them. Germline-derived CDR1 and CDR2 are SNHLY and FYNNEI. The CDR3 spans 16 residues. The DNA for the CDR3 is TGTGCCAGCAGTGAAGGGGGCATTGTGAGCAATCAGCCCCAGCATTTT. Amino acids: CASSEGGIVSNQPQHF.

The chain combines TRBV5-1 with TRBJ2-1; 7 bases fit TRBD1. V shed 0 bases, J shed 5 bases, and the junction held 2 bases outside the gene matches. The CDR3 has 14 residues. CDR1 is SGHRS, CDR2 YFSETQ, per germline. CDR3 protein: CASSLADRDNEQFF. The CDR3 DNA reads TGCGCCAGCAGCTTGGCAGACAGGGACAATGAGCAGTTCTTC. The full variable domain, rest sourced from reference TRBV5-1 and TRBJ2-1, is KAGVTQTPRYLIKTRGQQVTLSCSPISGHRSVSWYQQTPGQGLQFLFEYFSETQRNKGNFPGRFSGRQFSNSRSEMNVSTLELGDSALYLCASSLADRDNEQFFGPGTRLTVL.

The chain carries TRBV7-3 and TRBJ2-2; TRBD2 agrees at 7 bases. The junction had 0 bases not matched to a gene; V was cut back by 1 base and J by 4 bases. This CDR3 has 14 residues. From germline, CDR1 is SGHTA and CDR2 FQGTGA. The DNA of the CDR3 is TGTGCCAGCAGCTTAAGCGGGAGCACCGGGGAGCTGTTTTTT. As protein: CASSLSGSTGELFF.

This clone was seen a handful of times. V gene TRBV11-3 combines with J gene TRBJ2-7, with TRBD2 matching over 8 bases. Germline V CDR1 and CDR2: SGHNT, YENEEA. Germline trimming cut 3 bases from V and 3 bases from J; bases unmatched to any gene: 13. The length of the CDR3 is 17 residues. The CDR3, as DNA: TGTGCCAGCAGCTTCTGCGATGGAACGGGACTAGACTACGAGCAGTACGTC. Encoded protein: CASSFCDGTGLDYEQYV.

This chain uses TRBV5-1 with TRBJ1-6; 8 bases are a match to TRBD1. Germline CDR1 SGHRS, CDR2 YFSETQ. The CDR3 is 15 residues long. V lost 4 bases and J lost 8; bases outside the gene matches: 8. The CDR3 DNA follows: TGCGCCAGCAGCGCCTCGGGACAGGTTGATTCACCCCTCCACTTT. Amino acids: CASSASGQVDSPLHF.

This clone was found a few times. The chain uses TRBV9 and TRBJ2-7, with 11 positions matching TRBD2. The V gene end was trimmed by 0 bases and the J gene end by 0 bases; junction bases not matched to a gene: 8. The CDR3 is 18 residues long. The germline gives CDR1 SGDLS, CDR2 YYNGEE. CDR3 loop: CASSVAPSGRTSSYEQYF. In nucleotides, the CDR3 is TGTGCCAGCAGCGTAGCACCTAGCGGGAGGACGAGCTCCTACGAGCAGTACTTC. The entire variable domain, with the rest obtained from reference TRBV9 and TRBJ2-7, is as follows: DSGVTQTPKHLITATGQRVTLRCSPRSGDLSVYWYQQSLDQGLQFLIQYYNGEERAKGNILERFSAQQFPDLHSELNLSSLELGDSALYFCASSVAPSGRTSSYEQYFGPGTRLTVT.